This T cell receptor (beta chain) appears in the sequencing data of a study of CXCR3-negative and CXCR3-positive naive CD8 T cells. About the study: Libraries each contributed about 1.5 +/- 0.3 million TRB reads, for about 135 million in total.

Study-level results: A higher hydrophobicity marked the TRB CDR3s of CXCR3-positive naive cells versus CXCR3-negative naive cells. Fresh PBMCs served for most assays, and CXCR3 expression fell partially after cryopreservation.

Naive cells were sorted as CD45RO-, CCR7+, CD27+ and CD95-. Germline V gives CDR1 SNHLY, CDR2 FYNNEI. CDR3 length: 16 residues. Comments on this clonotype: Its antigen is undetermined.

Carrying UMI labels, the TRB cDNA libraries were prepared through 5' RACE. Reprocessing the 5' RACE reads, TCRdb reports a single entry for every CDR3 protein and omits DNA. The table lists about 50,000 distinct CDR3 sequences. The chain is built from TRBV2 and TRBJ2-3; TCRdb gives TRBD2 as the D gene, but with no DNA this cannot be confirmed. The sequence derives from a human donor in good health. Some clones in this sample may be carry-over from other donors' samples. Source material: naive CXCR3+ CD8+ T cells from blood. Noted subset: CD45RO-CCR7+CD27+CD95- naive CD8+ T cells expressing CXCR3 (TNR3+). The CDR3 sequence: CASTPPSGGAPDTQYF.